This T cell receptor (beta chain) was recovered during a study of T cells after yellow fever vaccination. At the level of the study: Researchers used SMART-Seq v4 Ultra Low Input to prepare fractions that had low cell numbers.

Universal primer sites and UMIs were introduced during 5'RACE template-switching synthesis of TCR cDNA. MiXCR was run by TCRdb on the 5' RACE reads, yielding one entry per CDR3 protein. Among some 100,000 distinct CDR3 sequences listed, roughly 7.9% were seen once. The CDR3 sequence is 13 residues long. Trimming took 3 bases from V and 5 from J, leaving 11 bases between them. Germline CDR1 and CDR2: SGHDT and YYEEEE. Study-wide results and caveats: The booster saw the reappearance of most primary-vaccination clones (around 95% CD4, roughly 87% CD8). Clonotypes shared by both compartments, CD4 and CD8, made up a small share.

This clonotype has ten or more counts. Its antigen is not identified. The sequence was collected from a man aged 18 to 30 who received the YFV17D yellow fever vaccine. This specimen was CD4+ T cells sorted from PBMCs, taken roughly 45 days after the first yellow fever vaccination. V gene TRBV5-6 combines with J gene TRBJ2-5; unclear D gene. The CDR3 nucleotides are TGTGCCAGCAGCTATAGAGGTGTTGAGACCCAGTACTTC. Translation: CASSYRGVETQYF.